This entry is about one TCR beta chain. Its antigen is unknown. The data belong to a study of identical twins. Overall study findings and caveats: There was an excess of low generation probability in the out-of-frame alpha sequences that twins shared.

MiXCR, applied by TCRdb to the 5' RACE reads, yields one record per CDR3 protein. The table includes hundreds of thousands of distinct CDR3 sequences, 12% detected once. Germline V lookup: CDR1 SGHVS, CDR2 FNYEAQ. Trimming removed 5 bases from V and 0 bases from J; junction bases left unmatched: 8. The CDR3 loop spans 17 amino acids. The same sample was also used in a study of yellow fever vaccine responses in identical twins.

V usage is TRBV7-6 and J usage is TRBJ2-3; TRBD2 matches at 10 bases. The TCR comes from a woman between 18 and 29 years old in good health. The specimen sequenced was PBMCs. The CDR3 protein is CASSRTSGPFSTDTQYF. DNA of the CDR3: TGTGCCAGCAGCCGGACTAGCGGACCCTTTAGCACAGATACGCAGTATTTT.